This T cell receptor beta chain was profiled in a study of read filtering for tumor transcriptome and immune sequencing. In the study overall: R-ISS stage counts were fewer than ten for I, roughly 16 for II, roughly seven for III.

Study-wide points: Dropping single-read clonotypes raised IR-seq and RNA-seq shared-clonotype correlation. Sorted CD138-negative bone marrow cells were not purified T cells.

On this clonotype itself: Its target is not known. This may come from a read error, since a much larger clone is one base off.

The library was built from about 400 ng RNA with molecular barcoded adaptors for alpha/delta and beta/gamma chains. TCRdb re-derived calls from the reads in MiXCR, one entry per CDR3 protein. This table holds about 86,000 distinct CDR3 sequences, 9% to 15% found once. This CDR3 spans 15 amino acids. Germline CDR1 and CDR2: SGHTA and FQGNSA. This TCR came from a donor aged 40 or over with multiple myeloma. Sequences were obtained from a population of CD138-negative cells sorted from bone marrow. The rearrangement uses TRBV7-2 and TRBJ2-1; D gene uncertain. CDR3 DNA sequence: TGTGCCGGCAGCTTTGTTGGATTCTCCTACAATGAGCAGTTCTTC. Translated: CAGSFVGFSYNEQFF. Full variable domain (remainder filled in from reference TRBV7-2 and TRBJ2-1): GAGVSQSPSNKVTEKGKDVELRCDPISGHTALYWYRQSLGQGLEFLIYFQGNSAPDKSGLPSDRFSAERTGGSVSTLTIQRTQQEDSAVYLCAGSFVGFSYNEQFFGPGTRLTVL.